This T cell receptor (beta chain) appears in the sequencing data of a study of post-analysis software for immune sequencing data. Points from the study as a whole: Diversity measured as normalized Chao1 was significantly lower in multiple sclerosis patients than in controls. With F measure, samples from one preparation batch clustered together strongly.

In its sample, this clonotype was seen many times. As yet, its antigen is unknown. TCR beta cDNA libraries had unique molecular identifiers. Input amounts of roughly 0.85 to 11 million T cells were used. These gave 500,000 or so cDNA molecules, so each molecule approximated one T cell. MiXCR, run by TCRdb on the PCR reads, gives a single entry per CDR3 protein. The sample shows about 200,000 distinct CDR3 sequences, approximately 30% of them seen only once. The source of this sequence is a girl younger than 18 with multiple sclerosis. The sample consisted of blood.

CDR3 protein: CASSQEGEAFF. In DNA, the CDR3 is TGTGCCAGCAGCCAAGAGGGCGAAGCTTTCTTT. The chain is built from TRBV4-2 and TRBJ1-1, with unresolved D. V was shortened by 0 bases and J by 8 bases, with 4 bases between the two germline ends. CDR1 LGHNA and CDR2 YNFKEQ come from the germline V gene. CDR3 length: 11 amino acids.